The clone carrying this T cell receptor beta chain was seen a handful of times. As yet, its antigen is unknown. Gene names and germline refer to mouse. The CDR3 end lies 1 residue beyond the end of the read and is filled in from the germline J gene. Germline CDR1 is SGHSA and CDR2 is FRNQAP. CDR3 size: 12 residues. V lost 6 bases and J lost 4, with 10 bases in between. The data originate from a study of tissue T cells after allogeneic stem cell transplantation. General study points: Anatomically similar tissues had similar TCR repertoires within each patient. Blood and spleen captured only part of the tissue TCR repertoire.

Only in-frame clones appear in the TCRdb table, and some are missing; sequencing was by immunoSEQ multiplex PCR. The data hold several thousand clones, with less than 55% observed a single time. Time point denoted: mouse harvest day 7 after allogeneic transplant. Tail vein injection delivered 10^7 T-cell-depleted bone marrow cells and 10^6 splenic CD5+ T cells. Tissues came from B6→BALB/c major-mismatch GVHD mice at day 7 or 14. This clonotype originated in a female BALB/c mouse given C57BL/6 T cells with graft-versus-host disease after an allogeneic hematopoietic cell transplant. Sequencing used lymph node tissue. The chain has TRBV16 and TRBJ2-7, with D possibly being TRBD1 or TRBD2 (5 bases each). This CDR3 is CASSLGAYEQYF. CDR3 DNA (partial): TGTGCAAGCAGTCTTGGGGCTTATGAACAGTAC.